The rows below give T cell receptor beta chains drawn from one sample of a study of persistence of HIV-infected CD4 T cells. The antigens these receptors bind are not known. Only in-frame clones appear in the TCRdb table, and some are missing; sequencing was by immunoSEQ multiplex PCR. The sample includes about 30,000 clones, approximately 66% seen only once; the top ten take roughly 1.5%. Specimen: CD4+ T cells sorted from PBMCs after approximately 19-hour stimulation, collected from a patient who received antiretroviral therapy. The receptors originated from an adult man with HIV who was CMV-seropositive. Both conserved end residues are part of each CDR3. A D gene is named only where the DNA matches it firmly. Not all rows give a size; the values are once, few, many and, for expanded clones, a class.

D gene | J gene | clone size | V gene | CDR3 protein | CDR3 DNA
- | TRBJ2-3 | - | TRBV9 | CASSVGLTGTDTQYF | TGTGCCAGCAGCGTAGGGCTAACTGGCACAGATACGCAGTATTTT
- | TRBJ2-7 | medium-sized | TRBV2 | CASSEEGGEQYF | TGTGCCAGCAGTGAAGAGGGAGGCGAGCAGTACTTC
- | TRBJ2-7 | - | TRBV28 | CASTPHGASYEQYF | TGTGCCAGCACCCCCCACGGGGCGTCCTACGAGCAGTACTTC
TRBD2 | TRBJ2-3 | - | TRBV5-1 | CASSWQGREADTQYF | TGCGCCAGCAGCTGGCAGGGGCGGGAGGCAGATACGCAGTATTTT
TRBD1 | TRBJ1-6 | - | TRBV14 | CASSQEPLRQGGRSPLHF | TGTGCCAGCAGCCAAGAGCCTCTACGACAGGGGGGTCGATCACCCCTCCACTTT
TRBD1 | TRBJ1-1 | medium-sized | TRBV6-1 | CASSAGLDRLNTEAFF | TGTGCCAGCAGTGCCGGGCTGGACAGGCTTAACACTGAAGCTTTCTTT
- | TRBJ1-1 | - | TRBV18 | CASSPTGEVTEAFF | TGTGCCAGCTCTCCGACCGGTGAGGTCACTGAAGCTTTCTTT
- | TRBJ1-2 | - | TRBV2 | CASSASPYGYTF | TGTGCCAGCAGTGCATCGCCTTATGGCTACACCTTC
- | TRBJ1-5 | - | TRBV6-5 | CASSPTGNQPQHF | TGTGCCAGCAGTCCTACAGGGAATCAGCCCCAGCATTTT
- | TRBJ2-2 | - | TRBV6-5 | CASSYSLGATGELFF | TGTGCCAGCAGTTATTCGCTGGGAGCCACCGGGGAGCTGTTTTTT
TRBD1 | TRBJ2-4 | - | TRBV5-6 | CASRLQGAENIQYF | TGTGCCAGCAGATTACAGGGGGCGGAAAACATTCAGTACTTC
TRBD1 | TRBJ1-6 | - | TRBV6-5 | CASRYGQGSTLHF | TGTGCCAGCAGATACGGACAGGGGAGTACCCTCCACTTT
- | TRBJ1-1 | - | TRBV2 | CASSYREVTEAFF | TGTGCCAGCAGCTATAGGGAGGTCACTGAAGCTTTCTTT
TRBD1 | TRBJ1-1 | - | TRBV6-6 | CASSYRGQGRMGAFF | TGTGCCAGCAGTTACAGGGGACAGGGGCGGATGGGAGCTTTCTTT
- | TRBJ2-7 | - | TRBV6-5 | CASSPPGPYEQYF | TGTGCCAGCAGTCCCCCGGGCCCCTACGAGCAGTACTTC
TRBD1 | TRBJ1-2 | - | TRBV6-5 | CAIPMGQQNYGYTF | TGTGCCATCCCTATGGGACAGCAAAACTATGGCTACACCTTC
- | TRBJ2-2 | - | TRBV6-2/TRBV6-3 | CASSYSGAANTGELFF | TGTGCCAGCAGTTACTCAGGGGCAGCGAACACCGGGGAGCTGTTTTTT
- | TRBJ1-6 | few | TRBV4-1 | CASSQEVGGGLPLHF | TGCGCCAGCAGCCAAGAAGTCGGGGGCGGTTTACCCCTCCACTTT
TRBD1 | TRBJ1-1 | - | TRBV5-1 | CASSWTGGTNTEAFF | TGCGCCAGCAGCTGGACAGGGGGCACGAACACTGAAGCTTTCTTT
- | TRBJ1-4 | - | TRBV18 | CASSLPTAPGKKLFF | TGTGCCAGCTCACTGCCGACGGCTCCCGGGAAAAAACTGTTTTTT
TRBD1 | TRBJ1-4 | - | TRBV5-1 | CASSSGQGTEKLFF | TGCGCCAGCAGCTCCGGACAGGGGACAGAAAAACTGTTTTTT
- | TRBJ2-3 | - | TRBV19 | CASSMGVARSTDTQYF | TGTGCCAGTAGTATGGGAGTAGCTCGGAGCACAGATACGCAGTATTTT
- | TRBJ1-2 | once | TRBV27 | CASATDPGTYGYTF | TGTGCCAGCGCTACAGACCCAGGGACCTATGGCTACACCTTC
TRBD1 | TRBJ2-3 | - | TRBV4-1 | CASSQDIATGVKDTQYF | TGCGCCAGCAGCCAAGATATAGCGACAGGGGTGAAAGATACGCAGTATTTT
- | TRBJ2-3 | - | TRBV7-7 | CASSLGRGSSTDTQYF | TGTGCCAGCAGCTTAGGGAGGGGCTCTAGCACAGATACGCAGTATTTT
- | TRBJ1-5 | - | TRBV27 | CASSFLGLKDQPQHF | TGTGCCAGCAGTTTCCTTGGCCTTAAGGATCAGCCCCAGCATTTT
TRBD1 | TRBJ2-4 | few | TRBV19 | CASSMKGQGASKNIQYF | TGTGCCAGTAGTATGAAGGGACAGGGGGCTTCCAAAAACATTCAGTACTTC
TRBD1 | TRBJ1-3 | - | TRBV9 | CASSPRQGNSGNTIYF | TGTGCCAGCAGCCCCCGACAGGGGAACTCTGGAAACACCATATATTTT
TRBD1 | TRBJ2-7 | once | TRBV25-1 | CASSGTGAVIPEQYF | TGTGCCAGCAGTGGTACAGGGGCTGTAATCCCCGAGCAGTACTTC
- | TRBJ2-7 | few | TRBV4-2 | CASSQGLRDIPNEQYF | TGTGCCAGCAGCCAAGGCCTTCGGGACATCCCCAACGAGCAGTACTTC
- | TRBJ2-2 | - | TRBV9 | CASSIRRASGELFF | TGTGCCAGCAGCATCCGCAGGGCCAGCGGGGAGCTGTTTTTT
- | TRBJ1-2 | few | TRBV18 | CASSPQGTNGYTF | TGTGCCAGCTCACCTCAGGGGACTAATGGCTACACCTTC
- | TRBJ1-5 | once | TRBV10-1 | CASSERQGNQPQHF | TGCGCCAGCAGTGAGAGACAGGGCAATCAGCCCCAGCATTTT
- | TRBJ1-1 | - | TRBV7-9 | CASSSTDGEAFF | TGTGCCAGCAGCTCTACAGACGGTGAGGCTTTCTTT
- | TRBJ1-3 | - | TRBV11-3 | CASSPGGGSSGNTIYF | TGTGCCAGCAGCCCCGGAGGCGGGAGCTCTGGAAACACCATATATTTT
- | TRBJ2-2 | - | TRBV5-3 | CARSLPRIPKNTGELFF | TGTGCCAGAAGCTTGCCCAGGATCCCAAAGAACACCGGGGAGCTGTTTTTT
TRBD1 | TRBJ1-6 | once | TRBV18 | CASSPPRTGDNSPLHF | TGTGCCAGCTCACCCCCCCGGACAGGCGATAATTCACCCCTCCACTTT
TRBD2 | TRBJ2-7 | once | TRBV20-1 | CSASMASGAYEQYF | TGCAGTGCTAGTATGGCTAGCGGAGCCTACGAGCAGTACTTC
- | TRBJ2-2 | few | TRBV27 | CASSSQRGIGELFF | TGTGCCAGCAGTTCCCAAAGGGGTATCGGGGAGCTGTTTTTT
- | TRBJ1-1 | - | TRBV29-1 | CSVGQRLNTEAFF | TGCAGCGTCGGACAGAGGCTGAACACTGAAGCTTTCTTT
TRBD1 | TRBJ1-5 | - | TRBV6-5 | CASHGTDNSNQPQHF | TGTGCCAGCCACGGGACAGACAATAGCAATCAGCCCCAGCATTTT
- | TRBJ1-1 | medium-sized | TRBV6-6 | CASRFSDAEAFF | TGTGCCAGCAGGTTCTCGGACGCTGAAGCTTTCTTT
- | TRBJ2-7 | - | TRBV7-2 | CASSLATGSYEQYF | TGTGCCAGCAGCTTAGCCACTGGGTCCTACGAGCAGTACTTC
- | TRBJ2-7 | medium-sized | TRBV9 | CASSVAPDSSYEQYF | TGTGCCAGCAGCGTAGCCCCGGACTCATCCTACGAGCAGTACTTC
TRBD1 | TRBJ1-1 | - | TRBV6-5 | CASSHKPGGTEAFF | TGTGCCAGCAGCCACAAACCAGGGGGCACTGAAGCTTTCTTT
- | TRBJ1-1 | - | TRBV12-3/TRBV12-4 | CASAERTNTEAFF | TGTGCCAGCGCAGAGAGAACGAACACTGAAGCTTTCTTT
TRBD2 | TRBJ2-3 | few | TRBV19 | CASKERGRTDTQYF | TGTGCCAGTAAAGAGCGGGGACGCACAGATACGCAGTATTTT
- | TRBJ2-6 | medium-sized | TRBV2 | CASSWDGRSGANVLTF | TGTGCCAGCAGTTGGGACGGCCGCTCTGGGGCCAACGTCCTGACTTTC
- | TRBJ1-5 | - | TRBV19 | CASIPRGGNQPQHF | TGTGCCAGTATACCGCGAGGGGGCAATCAGCCCCAGCATTTT
- | TRBJ2-7 | few | TRBV19 | CASSINGARGEQYF | TGTGCCAGTAGTATTAACGGGGCACGCGGCGAGCAGTACTTC
- | TRBJ2-1 | - | TRBV2 | CASSGGGRNEQFF | TGTGCCAGCAGTGGGGGGGGGCGCAATGAGCAGTTCTTC
- | TRBJ2-7 | - | TRBV15 | CATSRGVGGRSYEQYF | TGTGCCACCAGCAGAGGGGTTGGGGGCAGGTCCTACGAGCAGTACTTC
TRBD1 | TRBJ2-3 | once | TRBV11-2 | CASSLNPGAGGSTDTQYF | TGTGCCAGCAGCTTGAACCCCGGGGCAGGGGGATCCACAGATACGCAGTATTTT